Shown below are 22 T cell receptor beta chains from a single sample sequenced in a study of control samples from healthy donors and cancer patients. Some clones are missing from TCRdb's copy, which holds only in-frame ones; the method was immunoSEQ multiplex PCR. This sample carries about 120,000 clones, 85% to 90% of them seen once, and the ten largest clones take about 1.1%. Sequencing was carried out using PBMCs. These receptors were taken from a woman aged 50 to 60 with colorectal cancer.

In this sample, this clone turned up once. The gene calls are TRBV5-1 and TRBJ1-1; D gene uncertain. Germline-derived CDR1 and CDR2 are SGHRS and YFSETQ. Trimming removed 4 bases at V and 0 bases at J, with 10 bases between. This CDR3 spans 14 amino acids. CDR3 sequence reads: CASSRNNMNTEAFF. The CDR3 DNA reads as TGCGCCAGCAGCCGTAACAACATGAACACTGAAGCTTTCTTT.

The chain combines TRBV28 with TRBJ1-2; 8 bases align to TRBD1. J was trimmed by 4 bases and V by 2 bases; bases with no gene match: 6. Germline assignment: CDR1 MDHEN and CDR2 SYDVKM. The CDR3 runs to 15 residues. CDR3 DNA sequence: TGTGCCAGCAGTTTAGGATCCGGGACAGGCTATGGCTACACCTTC. Amino acids: CASSLGSGTGYGYTF.

The chain has TRBV19 and TRBJ1-1; D might be TRBD1 (6 bases). This CDR3 comprises 14 residues. The germline CDR1 and CDR2 sequences are LNHDA and SQIVND (reference sequence). V lost 7 bases and J 5 bases, leaving 17 bases between the germline ends. The CDR3 is CASKLQGIGTEAFF. The CDR3 DNA sequence: TGTGCCAGTAAACTACAGGGTATCGGAACTGAAGCTTTCTTT.

The rearrangement links TRBV5-1 to TRBJ2-1; 11 bases map to TRBD1. V was pared by 2 bases and J by 6 bases, with 1 base of the junction left unmatched. The CDR3 covers 14 residues. The germline V gene has CDR1 SGHRS and CDR2 YFSETQ. Here the CDR3 DNA reads TGCGCCAGCAGCTTAGGGACAGGGGGCAATGAGCAGTTCTTC. Its protein is CASSLGTGGNEQFF.

This chain uses TRBV29-1 with TRBJ1-2; 8 bases line up with TRBD1. With V trimmed by 6 bases and J by 4 bases, 4 bases remained unmatched. This CDR3 comprises 12 residues. Germline assignment: CDR1 SQVTM and CDR2 ANQGSEA. The CDR3 DNA sequence: TGCAGCGTACGGGACAGGAGCTATGGCTACACCTTC. It specifies CSVRDRSYGYTF. Full variable domain (rest looked up from reference TRBV29-1 and TRBJ1-2): SAVISQKPSRDICQRGTSLTIQCQVDSQVTMMFWYRQQPGQSLTLIATANQGSEATYESGFVIDKFPISRPNLTFSTLTVSNMSPEDSSIYLCSVRDRSYGYTFGSGTRLTVV.

The chain recombines TRBV7-3 with TRBJ1-1, with no clear D. In germline, CDR1 is SGHTA, CDR2 FQGTGA. The CDR3 has 14 amino acids. The germline V and J ends were trimmed by 2 bases and 3 bases, with 10 bases remaining between them. The CDR3 DNA sequence: TGTGCCAGCAGCTTATCCGGGCCGGACACTGAAGCTTTCTTT. Its protein product is CASSLSGPDTEAFF.

The chain couples TRBV7-6 to TRBJ2-7; TRBD1 agrees at 11 bases. CDR1 is SGHVS, CDR2 FNYEAQ, per germline. Unmatched junction bases numbered 5, after V lost 5 bases and J lost 2 bases. The length of the CDR3 is 15 residues. CDR3 loop: CASSPGDRGTYEQYF. The CDR3 DNA is TGTGCCAGCAGCCCGGGGGACAGGGGGACCTACGAGCAGTACTTC.

The genes are TRBV4-2 and TRBJ2-3; tentative D call: TRBD2 (6 bases). V lost 0 bases, J lost 4 bases, and 20 bases lay in between. CDR1 is LGHNA and CDR2 is YNFKEQ in the germline V gene. The CDR3 is 18 residues long. The CDR3 DNA sequence: TGTGCCAGCAGCCAAGATCTAATGGTGGGGGGAGTACCAGATACGCAGTATTTT. This translates into CASSQDLMVGGVPDTQYF.

The chain joins TRBV6-6 to TRBJ1-6; D remains unclear. Trimming took off 5 bases at V and 10 bases at J, with 9 bases between the two ends. The CDR3 is made up of 12 amino acids. Germline V gene sequence: CDR1 MNHNY, CDR2 SVGAGI (reference sequence). The chain's CDR3 is CASSVQESPLHF. CDR3 sequence (DNA): TGTGCCAGCAGTGTGCAAGAGTCACCCCTCCACTTT.

This clone was counted only a few times. The J gene is TRBJ1-1, the V gene TRBV5-1; D not resolved. This CDR3 contains 13 residues. With 4 bases removed from V and 1 base from J, the gap between germline ends came to 8 bases. The germline CDR1 and CDR2 sequences are SGHRS and YFSETQ. CDR3 DNA sequence: TGCGCCAGCAGCCTGCGGTGGAACACTGAAGCTTTCTTT. Amino acid sequence: CASSLRWNTEAFF.

The chain links TRBV2 to TRBJ2-3; a possible D gene is TRBD1 (6 bases). Trimming removed 5 bases from V and 2 bases from J, with 14 bases in between. CDR1 is SNHLY and CDR2 is FYNNEI in the germline V gene. The CDR3 has 15 residues. The CDR3 is CASSIGQLDTDTQYF. CDR3 sequence (DNA): TGTGCCAGCAGTATAGGACAGTTAGACACAGATACGCAGTATTTT.

This chain uses TRBV2 with TRBJ1-1; the D gene is possibly TRBD1 (5 bases). CDR3 length: 12 amino acids. Trimming removed 3 bases at V and 11 bases at J, with 13 bases between. Germline loops: CDR1 SNHLY, CDR2 FYNNEI. CDR3 sequence: CASSDRGPEAFF. The CDR3 DNA reads as TGTGCCAGCAGTGATCGGGGCCCGGAGGCTTTCTTT.

CDR3 DNA: TGTGCCAGCAGGACATTACAGGGCAGAGGTGGCTACACCTTC. Translating gives CASRTLQGRGGYTF. This chain uses TRBV6-6 with TRBJ1-2; weak D call: TRBD1 (6 bases). This CDR3 comprises 14 residues. Germline assignment: CDR1 MNHNY and CDR2 SVGAGI (reference sequence). V lost 6 bases and J lost 7, with 18 bases in between.

The chain combines TRBV3-1 (or the pseudogene TRBV3-2) with TRBJ2-1, with D possibly being TRBD2 (8 bases). Looked up from germline, CDR1 is LGHDT and CDR2 is YNNKEL (reference sequence). V dropped 5 bases and J dropped 0 bases, with 17 bases sitting between them. CDR3 length: 17 amino acids. The CDR3 here is CASSAPRGTSSYNEQFF. The CDR3 DNA reads as TGTGCCAGCAGCGCACCCAGGGGGACTAGCTCCTACAATGAGCAGTTCTTC.

This rearrangement joins TRBV3-1 (or the pseudogene TRBV3-2) to TRBJ2-7; 7 bases line up with TRBD2. Germline CDR1 is LGHDT and CDR2 is YNNKEL (reference sequence). V gave up 8 bases and J gave up 6 bases; unmatched junction bases: 10. CDR3 length: 13 amino acids. The CDR3 sequence: CASGGGGMGEQYF. The CDR3 DNA is TGTGCCAGCGGCGGCGGGGGTATGGGCGAGCAGTACTTC.

This sequence joins TRBV5-1 and TRBJ1-4; no definite D call. The germline gives CDR1 SGHRS, CDR2 YFSETQ. The CDR3 length is 14 residues. Between the trimmed V and J ends, which lost 0 bases and 6 bases, there was a span of 9 bases. DNA for the CDR3: TGCGCCAGCAGCTTGGGAGGGTTTGATGAAAAACTGTTTTTT. It codes for CASSLGGFDEKLFF.

The genes are TRBV5-6 and TRBJ2-2, with TRBD1 identical over 11 bases. CDR3 length: 15 residues. Germline lookup yields CDR1 SGHDT and CDR2 YYEEEE. V gave up 2 bases and J gave up 7 bases; unmatched junction bases: 4. The CDR3 DNA follows: TGTGCCAGCAGCTTTGGGACAGGGGGTCACGGGGAGCTGTTTTTT. Translation: CASSFGTGGHGELFF.

In its sample, this clone was seen once. The rearrangement uses TRBV6-6 and TRBJ1-1; a possible D gene is TRBD1 (5 bases). The CDR3 spans 14 residues. Germline V gene sequence: CDR1 MNHNY, CDR2 SVGAGI (reference sequence). V dropped 0 bases and J dropped 6 bases, with 11 bases sitting between them. CDR3 region: CASSYSIRGAEAFF. CDR3 DNA sequence: TGTGCCAGCAGTTACTCGATACGGGGGGCTGAAGCTTTCTTT.

This chain connects TRBV30 to TRBJ2-7; TRBD2 matches at 7 bases. The germline V gene encodes CDR1 GTSNPN and CDR2 SVGIG (reference sequence). This CDR3 has 12 amino acids. The junction had 3 bases not matched to a gene; V was cut back by 1 base and J by 6 bases. The CDR3 nucleotides are TGTGCCTGGAGTGGTAGGGAGGGCGAGCAGTACTTC. Protein: CAWSGREGEQYF.

The chain recombines TRBV10-3 with TRBJ2-7; 10 nucleotides align to TRBD1. This CDR3 has 15 amino acids. V gave up 0 bases and J gave up 4 bases; unmatched junction bases: 3. Germline V gene data show CDR1 as ENHRY and CDR2 as SYGVKD. In DNA, the CDR3 is TGTGCCATCAGTGAGTCGGGACAGGGGATGTACGAGCAGTACTTC. It specifies CAISESGQGMYEQYF.

The chain combines TRBV5-6 with TRBJ1-1, with TRBD1 matching 9 bases. J was trimmed by 1 base and V by 3 bases; bases with no gene match: 7. Germline CDR1 SGHDT, CDR2 YYEEEE. CDR3 length: 16 amino acids. The DNA of the CDR3 is TGTGCCAGCAGCTCCCGGGACAGGGCGACGAACACTGAAGCTTTCTTT. Amino acid sequence: CASSSRDRATNTEAFF.

This clone showed up just once. V gene TRBV7-2 combines with J gene TRBJ2-5, with 7 nucleotides matching TRBD2. The CDR3 runs to 15 residues. With 0 bases clipped from V and 2 bases from J, the junction kept 3 bases outside the gene matches. The germline V gene encodes CDR1 SGHTA and CDR2 FQGNSA. For the CDR3, the DNA is TGTGCCAGCAGCTTAGCCAGCGGGGCACAAGAGACCCAGTACTTC. The encoded protein is CASSLASGAQETQYF.